This T cell receptor (beta chain) was identified in a study of T cell responses to AZD1222 COVID-19 vaccine. Study summary: Pooled in the analysis were second doses at about 4 or about 12 weeks. The study's findings and limits: Donors in the cohort were predominantly white British and more often female, and clonal diversity was possibly underestimated. Nearly half of spike-specific TCRs reportedly target unmutated variant regions. Just a handful of people given AZD1222 tested seropositive at baseline.

This clone was counted a single time. Its antigen is not identified. CDR1 is SGDLS and CDR2 is YYNGEE in the germline V gene. Trimming shortened V by 0 bases and J by 5 bases, and 12 bases separated the two germline ends. This CDR3 region has 15 residues. The protocol was immunoSEQ multiplex PCR, while the TCRdb copy is restricted to in-frame clones and leaves out a portion. The repertoire consists of 68,000 or so clones, with 80% to 85% occurring once and the leading ten covering 9.5% to 13%. The sample here was peripheral blood, taken on day 0 of AZD1222 vaccination. The rearrangement uses TRBV9 and TRBJ1-5; weak D call: TRBD1 (6 bases). The clonotype originates from an adult in good health. The CDR3 region is CASSVATGSDQPQHF. For the CDR3, the DNA is TGTGCCAGCAGCGTAGCTACAGGGAGCGATCAGCCCCAGCATTTT.